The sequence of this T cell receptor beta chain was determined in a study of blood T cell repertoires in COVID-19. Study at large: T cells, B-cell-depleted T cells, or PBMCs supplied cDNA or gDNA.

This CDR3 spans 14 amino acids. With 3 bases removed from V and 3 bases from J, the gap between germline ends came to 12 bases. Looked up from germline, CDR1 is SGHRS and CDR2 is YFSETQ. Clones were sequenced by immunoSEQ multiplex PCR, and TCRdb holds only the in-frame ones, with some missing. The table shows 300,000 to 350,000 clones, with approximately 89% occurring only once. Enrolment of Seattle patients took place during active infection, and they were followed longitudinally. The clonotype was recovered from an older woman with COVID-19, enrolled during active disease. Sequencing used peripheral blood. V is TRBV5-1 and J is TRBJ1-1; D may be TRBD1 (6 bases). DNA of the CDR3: TGCGCCAGCAGCTCAACAGGGTCGGACACTGAAGCTTTCTTT. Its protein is CASSSTGSDTEAFF. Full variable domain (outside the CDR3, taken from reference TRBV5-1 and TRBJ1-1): KAGVTQTPRYLIKTRGQQVTLSCSPISGHRSVSWYQQTPGQGLQFLFEYFSETQRNKGNFPGRFSGRQFSNSRSEMNVSTLELGDSALYLCASSSTGSDTEAFFGQGTRLTVV.